What follows are 21 T cell receptor beta chains derived from one specimen sequenced in a study of T cell repertoires in cytomegalovirus infection. Via MiXCR, TCRdb re-called the reads, giving one row per CDR3 protein. Counted here are some 700,000 distinct CDR3 sequences, around a third occurring once; the ten biggest clones make up around a sixth. For these TCRs, the target antigens are not known. The sequencing here drew on cultured PBMCs, taken from culture after CMV antigen stimulation. All receptors derive from a human donor in good health (CMV status not recorded). Some clones in this sample may be carry-over from other donors' samples.

The genes are TRBV28 and TRBJ2-7; D is unclear. Per germline, CDR1 MDHEN and CDR2 SYDVKM. The CDR3 covers 11 residues. V lost 7 bases and J lost 3, with 7 bases in between. CDR3 in DNA: TGTGCCAGCATAAAAGACTACGAGCAGTACTTC. It is translated as CASIKDYEQYF.

This chain joins TRBV19 and TRBJ2-1, with 7 bases matching TRBD2. V was pared by 4 bases and J by 2 bases, with 8 bases of the junction left unmatched. The CDR3 consists of 16 residues. The germline CDR1 and CDR2 sequences are LNHDA and SQIVND (reference sequence). The CDR3 DNA reads as TGTGCCAGTAGTAAGGCTCGGGGGGTGGCCTACAATGAGCAGTTCTTC. It translates to CASSKARGVAYNEQFF.

The sample holds a few counts of this clonotype. The V call is TRBV5-5, the J call TRBJ2-5; no clear D. Trimming pared 3 bases from V and 1 base from J, leaving 10 bases between. CDR3 length: 14 amino acids. CDR1 is SGHKS and CDR2 is YYEKEE in the germline V gene (reference sequence). The CDR3 spells CASSSYGVQETQYF. The CDR3 DNA sequence: TGTGCCAGCAGCTCCTATGGGGTCCAAGAGACCCAGTACTTC.

The V and J genes are TRBV5-4 and TRBJ2-5; 12 nucleotides line up with TRBD2. This CDR3 is 16 amino acids long. Germline trimming cut 3 bases from V and 2 bases from J; bases unmatched to any gene: 5. Germline loops: CDR1 SGHNT, CDR2 YYREEE (reference sequence). CDR3 nucleotide sequence: TGTGCCAGCAGCTCTAGGACTAGCGGGGTACAAGAGACCCAGTACTTC. Translating it yields CASSSRTSGVQETQYF.

This clonotype was seen once. CDR3 nucleotide sequence: TGCGCCAGCAGTGAGGCCGGGCTCTACTATGGCTACACCTTC. Residues: CASSEAGLYYGYTF. The V gene is TRBV10-2, the J gene TRBJ1-2, with D unclear. CDR3 size: 14 residues. V lost 2 bases to trimming and J lost 3 bases, with 10 bases between them. Germline V gives CDR1 WSHSY, CDR2 SAAADI.

The genes are TRBV12-3 or TRBV12-4 and TRBJ1-1, with D uncertain. The CDR3 has 11 amino acids. Trimming stripped 7 bases from V and 1 base from J, with 4 bases between. The CDR3, as DNA: TGTGCCAGCACCCAGAACACTGAAGCTTTCTTT. Encoded protein: CASTQNTEAFF.

This chain connects TRBV20-1 to TRBJ2-7; D might be TRBD1 (6 bases). This CDR3 contains 14 residues. Germline V lookup: CDR1 DFQATT, CDR2 SNEGSKA (reference sequence). With 3 bases removed from V and 1 base from J, the gap between germline ends came to 13 bases. CDR3 bases: TGCAGTGCTAGGACCCTGGACAGTTCCTACGAGCAGTACTTC. Protein sequence: CSARTLDSSYEQYF.

This clonotype was found a few times. The V call is TRBV7-2, the J call TRBJ1-2; 12 bases agree with TRBD1. Germline V gene lookup returns CDR1 SGHTA and CDR2 FQGNSA. This CDR3 contains 17 residues. V shed 5 bases, J shed 4 bases, and the junction held 11 bases outside the gene matches. CDR3 sequence reads: CASSVNRDRGHSYGYTF. The CDR3 DNA reads as TGTGCCAGCAGCGTCAACCGGGACAGGGGGCATAGCTATGGCTACACCTTC.

This clonotype has just a few counts. V and J are TRBV7-9 and TRBJ1-5, with no clear D. Per germline, CDR1 SEHNR and CDR2 FQNEAQ (reference sequence). This CDR3 has 14 residues. The V gene lost 3 bases and the J gene lost 4 bases, with 10 bases spanning the gap. CDR3 region: CASSFGRKNQPQHF. CDR3 bases: TGTGCCAGCAGCTTTGGGCGGAAAAATCAGCCCCAGCATTTT.

V gene TRBV2 combines with J gene TRBJ2-7, with a tentative D call TRBD1 (6 bases). Germline V gene sequence: CDR1 SNHLY, CDR2 FYNNEI. The V end lost 5 bases, the J end lost 1 base, and 12 bases lay between the germline ends. The CDR3 sequence is 14 residues long. The CDR3 sequence is CASSPEGESYEQYF. Written as DNA, the CDR3 is TGTGCCAGCAGTCCCGAGGGGGAATCCTACGAGCAGTACTTC.

This chain uses TRBV28 with TRBJ2-3, with 8 bases lining up with TRBD1. The trim removed 4 bases at V and 4 bases at J, leaving 10 bases unmatched. The germline CDR1 and CDR2 sequences are MDHEN and SYDVKM. This CDR3 is built from 16 residues. In DNA, the CDR3 is TGTGCCAGCAGTTCCCCAGACAGGGGAGCAGCAGATACGCAGTATTTT. This sequence encodes CASSSPDRGAADTQYF.

The V gene is TRBV6-8, the J gene TRBJ1-5, with a weak D call TRBD1 (5 bases). CDR3 length: 17 amino acids. Germline CDR1 and CDR2: MNHGY and SAAAGT. V was cut by 7 bases and J by 5 bases, with 24 bases left in between. For the CDR3, the DNA is TGTGCCAGCAAACCCGTATGGAGCAGGGAGGACCATCAGCCCCAGCATTTT. It is translated as CASKPVWSREDHQPQHF.

This clonotype was observed a few times. The chain has TRBV29-1 and TRBJ2-7; possibly TRBD1 for D (6 bases). Trimming removed 6 bases at V and 0 bases at J, with 21 bases between. CDR3 length: 16 residues. CDR1 and CDR2 (germline): SQVTM, ANQGSEA. In nucleotides, the CDR3 is TGCAGCGTCCTGGGTCGAGGGACACAGAGCTCCTACGAGCAGTACTTC. Its protein is CSVLGRGTQSSYEQYF.

The V and J genes are TRBV7-9 and TRBJ1-2, with a weak D call TRBD1 (5 bases). Germline V CDR1 and CDR2: SEHNR, FQNEAQ (reference sequence). The CDR3 has 13 amino acids. V was pared by 8 bases and J by 4 bases, with 14 bases between. This CDR3 reads CASLNAGAYGYTF. As DNA, the CDR3 is TGTGCCAGCCTCAATGCTGGGGCCTATGGCTACACCTTC.

Only a few counts were recorded for this clonotype. V usage is TRBV7-9 and J usage is TRBJ2-1; 7 nucleotides align to TRBD2. The CDR3 runs to 14 residues. Germline V gene lookup returns CDR1 SEHNR and CDR2 FQNEAQ (reference sequence). V dropped 5 bases and J dropped 6; count of bases not matched to a gene: 7. In DNA, the CDR3 is TGTGCCAGCAGCCGCTCCGGGACTATCAATGAGCAGTTCTTC. Its translation: CASSRSGTINEQFF.

This chain joins TRBV7-2 and TRBJ1-3, with D unclear. Germline lookup yields CDR1 SGHTA and CDR2 FQGNSA. Trimming stripped 6 bases from V and 1 base from J, with 7 bases between. The CDR3 extends over 13 amino acids. CDR3 protein: CASRILSGNTIYF. The CDR3 nucleotides read TGTGCCAGCAGGATCCTGTCTGGAAACACCATATATTTT.

In DNA form, the CDR3 reads TGTGCCAGCAGCCCAAAGACAGGGGTGAATCAGCCCCAGCATTTT. Encoded protein: CASSPKTGVNQPQHF. The chain carries TRBV7-2 and TRBJ1-5; 8 bases are a match to TRBD1. This CDR3 is 15 amino acids long. CDR1 is SGHTA and CDR2 is FQGNSA in the germline V gene. V was clipped by 5 bases and J by 4 bases; unmatched bases: 7.

There are many counts of this clonotype. V is TRBV7-2 and J is TRBJ1-1, with D hard to call. V was cut by 3 bases and J by 7 bases, with 3 bases left in between. This CDR3 is built from 10 residues. Germline lookup yields CDR1 SGHTA and CDR2 FQGNSA. The CDR3 sequence: CASSFFEAFF. In nucleotides, the CDR3 is TGTGCCAGCAGCTTTTTTGAAGCTTTCTTT.

This chain connects TRBV20-1 to TRBJ2-5, with 9 bases identical to TRBD2. Unmatched junction bases numbered 7, after V lost 6 bases and J lost 5 bases. The germline gives CDR1 DFQATT, CDR2 SNEGSKA (reference sequence). The CDR3 spans 13 residues. CDR3 coding DNA: TGCAGTGCGGGGACTAGCCGAGGGGAGACCCAGTACTTC. This sequence encodes CSAGTSRGETQYF.

In its sample, this clonotype was seen a few times. V is TRBV19 and J is TRBJ2-3; D is unclear. Germline V gene lookup returns CDR1 LNHDA and CDR2 SQIVND (reference sequence). Trimming cost V 1 base and J 2 bases, with 16 bases left between them. The CDR3 has 17 residues. CDR3 sequence (DNA): TGTGCCAGTAGTATAGGGGTACAGATGGAAGTCACAGATACGCAGTATTTT. Translated, it gives CASSIGVQMEVTDTQYF.

This clonotype showed up many times. The chain uses TRBV7-2 and TRBJ2-7; 11 bases agree with TRBD2. Germline trimming cut 5 bases from V and 4 bases from J; bases unmatched to any gene: 7. This CDR3 is 15 amino acids long. CDR1 and CDR2 from the germline V gene are SGHTA and FQGNSA. CDR3 nucleotide sequence: TGTGCCAGCAGCCTCCGGACTAGCGGGCCGTACGAGCAGTACTTC. Its protein is CASSLRTSGPYEQYF.